A single sample is the source of the 12 T cell receptor beta chains below, sequenced in a study of T cell clonotyping in hematopoietic cell transplantation. Profiling relied on immunoSEQ multiplex PCR, and the TCRdb table lists in-frame clones only, not all of them. This sample yields 20,000 or so clones, of which 65% to 80% are seen a single time; roughly 15% belongs to the top ten. Material: peripheral blood mononuclear cells. Every receptor here comes from a man aged 60 to 69 in good health. Some clones in this sample may be carry-over from other donors' samples.

The V gene is TRBV4-2, the J gene TRBJ1-1, with 8 bases identical to TRBD1. The CDR3 runs 11 residues. Germline-derived CDR1 and CDR2 are LGHNA and YNFKEQ. Trimming removed 4 bases from V and 10 bases from J; junction bases left unmatched: 2. CDR3 sequence reads: CASSPGGRAFF. Here the CDR3 DNA reads TGTGCCAGCAGCCCAGGGGGCCGAGCTTTCTTT.

This clone has more than one count but fewer than ten. The chain is built from TRBV10-1 and TRBJ1-1, with D possibly matching TRBD1 (5 bases). The V end lost 0 bases, the J end lost 2 bases, and 22 bases lay between the germline ends. CDR3 length: 19 amino acids. Germline V CDR1 and CDR2: WNHNN, SYGVQD (reference sequence). The CDR3, as DNA: TGCGCCAGCAGTGAGTCCGGGACGGCGAAGGGTATGGGAAACACTGAAGCTTTCTTT. It encodes CASSESGTAKGMGNTEAFF.

This clone came up a few times. The chain has TRBV30 and TRBJ1-6; 12 positions agree with TRBD1. The V and J ends lost 5 bases and 3 bases, in that order; junction bases with no gene match: 8. CDR1 and CDR2 (germline): GTSNPN, SVGIG (reference sequence). The CDR3 consists of 17 residues. The DNA of the CDR3 is TGTGCCTGGGAGAACCGGGACAGGGGGCTCTATAATTCACCCCTCCACTTT. Translated, it gives CAWENRDRGLYNSPLHF.

This clone appeared a single time. The chain has TRBV5-1 and TRBJ2-5, with D possibly matching TRBD2 (6 bases). Trimming pared 0 bases from V and 3 bases from J, leaving 15 bases between. There are 16 residues in the CDR3. Germline-derived CDR1 and CDR2 are SGHRS and YFSETQ. CDR3 DNA: TGCGCCAGCAGCTTGGAGACTAGGGGAGGTGAAGAGACCCAGTACTTC. This gives the protein CASSLETRGGEETQYF. The full variable domain, with the rest looked up from reference TRBV5-1 and TRBJ2-5, is KAGVTQTPRYLIKTRGQQVTLSCSPISGHRSVSWYQQTPGQGLQFLFEYFSETQRNKGNFPGRFSGRQFSNSRSEMNVSTLELGDSALYLCASSLETRGGEETQYFGPGTRLLVL.

The rearrangement joins TRBV5-6 to TRBJ1-5; the match to TRBD1 covers 7 bases. This CDR3 has 17 residues. The germline V gene encodes CDR1 SGHDT and CDR2 YYEEEE. V shed 4 bases and J 3 bases; nucleotides not matched to a gene: 13. The CDR3 DNA reads as TGTGCCAGCAGCCTAACGGCCGGGACAGACCCCAATCAGCCCCAGCATTTT. Amino acid sequence: CASSLTAGTDPNQPQHF.

The rearrangement joins TRBV6-5 to TRBJ2-7; 7 positions match TRBD2. The germline V gene has CDR1 MNHEY and CDR2 SVGAGI. This CDR3 is built from 15 residues. V dropped 0 bases and J dropped 3; count of bases not matched to a gene: 5. CDR3 amino acids: CASSYSGGRRYEQYF. The CDR3 DNA follows: TGTGCCAGCAGTTACTCCGGGGGGAGACGCTACGAGCAGTACTTC.

The chain employs TRBV30 and TRBJ2-7; maybe TRBD2 (5 bases). The length of the CDR3 is 11 residues. CDR1 GTSNPN and CDR2 SVGIG come from the germline V gene (reference sequence). Trimming took 3 bases from V and 3 from J, leaving 6 bases between them. CDR3 bases: TGTGCCTGGAGGGGGAGCTACGAGCAGTACTTC. It is translated as CAWRGSYEQYF.

The chain's CDR3 is CASSLQGSGANVLTF. As DNA, the CDR3 is TGTGCCAGCAGCTTGCAAGGGTCTGGGGCCAACGTCCTGACTTTC. The chain combines TRBV5-6 with TRBJ2-6; D is unclear. The CDR3 sequence is 15 residues long. Per the germline V gene, CDR1 is SGHDT and CDR2 is YYEEEE. Trimming took off 1 base at V and 1 base at J, with 6 bases between the two ends.

This clone was seen only once. The rearrangement joins TRBV10-3 to TRBJ1-2; tentative D call: TRBD1 (5 bases). V was trimmed by 8 bases and J by 10 bases, leaving 23 bases between them. Germline V gene lookup returns CDR1 ENHRY and CDR2 SYGVKD. This CDR3 has 14 residues. The CDR3 DNA reads as TGTGCCATCCAGGCATCACAGGCCGAGGACAACTACACCTTC. Amino acid sequence: CAIQASQAEDNYTF.

The J gene is TRBJ1-5, the V gene TRBV14; D is possibly TRBD1 (6 bases). CDR1 and CDR2 from the germline V gene are SGHDN and FVKESK. The germline V and J ends were trimmed by 4 bases and 6 bases, with 13 bases remaining between them. The length of the CDR3 is 14 residues. Here the CDR3 reads CASSPNRVTQPQHF. Here the CDR3 DNA reads TGTGCCAGCAGCCCTAACAGGGTTACTCAGCCCCAGCATTTT. Complete variable domain (other parts from reference TRBV14 and TRBJ1-5): EAGVTQFPSHSVIEKGQTVTLRCDPISGHDNLYWYRRVMGKEIKFLLHFVKESKQDESGMPNNRFLAERTGGTYSTLKVQPAELEDSGVYFCASSPNRVTQPQHFGDGTRLSIL.

The chain uses TRBV6-1 and TRBJ1-5; TRBD1 might be the D (6 bases). Germline V gene data show CDR1 as MNHNS and CDR2 as SASEGT. This CDR3 comprises 14 residues. The V gene lost 1 base and the J gene lost 6 bases, with 10 bases spanning the gap. CDR3: CASSEGAGAQPQHF. CDR3 nucleotides: TGTGCCAGCAGTGAAGGGGCAGGGGCTCAGCCCCAGCATTTT.

The J gene is TRBJ2-3, the V gene TRBV27; D may match TRBD1 or TRBD2 (5 bases each). The CDR3 sequence is 15 residues long. CDR1 is MNHEY and CDR2 is SMNVEV in the germline V gene (reference sequence). V gave up 5 bases and J gave up 2 bases, with 14 bases separating them. In DNA, the CDR3 is TGTGCCAGCAGTCCCGGGACCTTACTCACAGATACGCAGTATTTT. Protein: CASSPGTLLTDTQYF.